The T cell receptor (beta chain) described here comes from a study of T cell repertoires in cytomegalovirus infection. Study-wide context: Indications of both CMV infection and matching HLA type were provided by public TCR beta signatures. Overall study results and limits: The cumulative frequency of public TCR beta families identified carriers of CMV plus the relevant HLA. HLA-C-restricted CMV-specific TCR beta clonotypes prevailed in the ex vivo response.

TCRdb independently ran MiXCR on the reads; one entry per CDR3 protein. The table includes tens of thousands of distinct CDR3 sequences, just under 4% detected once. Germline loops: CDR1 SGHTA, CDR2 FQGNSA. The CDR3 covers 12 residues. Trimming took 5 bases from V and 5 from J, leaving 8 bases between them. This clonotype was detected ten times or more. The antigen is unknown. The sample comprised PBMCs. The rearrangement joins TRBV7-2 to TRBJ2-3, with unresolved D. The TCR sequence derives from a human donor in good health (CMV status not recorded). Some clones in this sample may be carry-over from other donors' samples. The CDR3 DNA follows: TGTGCCAGCAGCCCCCAAGGAGATACGCAGTATTTT. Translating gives CASSPQGDTQYF.